Listed below are T cell receptor beta chains from one sample, sequenced in a study of shared clonotypes between healthy human individuals. Using immunoSEQ multiplex PCR, the repertoire was profiled, and TCRdb retains in-frame clones only, with some absent. The sample lists roughly 490,000 clones, about 79% seen once, with over 10% in the top ten. The sequenced sample was PBMCs. These receptors came from a middle-aged woman in good health. Some clones in this sample may be carry-over from other donors' samples. Each CDR3 is given with its conserved first and last residue. Each record gives: D gene, V gene, clone size, J gene, CDR3 DNA, CDR3 protein. The D gene is left open where the match is weak. The size of a clone is reported for some rows only, either as once, few or many, or as a class for expanded clones.

D gene: NA; V gene: TRBV19; clone size: NA; J gene: TRBJ1-1; CDR3 DNA: TGTGCCAGTAGTATAAGGGCAATTGGTGAGACTGAAGCTTTCTTT; CDR3 protein: CASSIRAIGETEAFF
D gene: TRBD1; V gene: TRBV6-1; clone size: few; J gene: TRBJ2-7; CDR3 DNA: TGTGCCAGCAGTTGGACAGGGCTATCTTACGAGCAGTACTTC; CDR3 protein: CASSWTGLSYEQYF
D gene: NA; V gene: TRBV5-5; clone size: NA; J gene: TRBJ2-7; CDR3 DNA: TGTGCCAGCGGGGTTAGCGCGGCACCCTACGAGCAGTACTTC; CDR3 protein: CASGVSAAPYEQYF
D gene: NA; V gene: TRBV30; clone size: NA; J gene: TRBJ1-3; CDR3 DNA: TGTGCCTGGACGAGGATAGGAAACACCATATATTTT; CDR3 protein: CAWTRIGNTIYF
D gene: NA; V gene: TRBV7-9; clone size: NA; J gene: TRBJ2-1; CDR3 DNA: TGTGCCAGCAGCTTACCACAGGGCGGGGCCTTGGGGGATGAGCAGTTCTTC; CDR3 protein: CASSLPQGGALGDEQFF
D gene: TRBD1; V gene: TRBV15; clone size: NA; J gene: TRBJ2-3; CDR3 DNA: TGTGCCACCAGTCGGGGCAGGGGGTCTGCAGATACGCAGTATTTT; CDR3 protein: CATSRGRGSADTQYF
D gene: NA; V gene: TRBV9; clone size: NA; J gene: TRBJ1-1; CDR3 DNA: TGTGCCAGCAGCGTAGCTATTGGGGCTGAAGCTTTCTTT; CDR3 protein: CASSVAIGAEAFF
D gene: TRBD2; V gene: TRBV5-1; clone size: NA; J gene: TRBJ2-1; CDR3 DNA: TGCGCCAGCAGCTGGGGACTAGCGGAGTACAATGAGCAGTTCTTC; CDR3 protein: CASSWGLAEYNEQFF
D gene: TRBD1; V gene: TRBV5-4; clone size: NA; J gene: TRBJ1-4; CDR3 DNA: TGTGCCAGCAGCTTGGAGACAGGGAATGAAAAACTGTTTTTT; CDR3 protein: CASSLETGNEKLFF
D gene: NA; V gene: TRBV6-4; clone size: many; J gene: TRBJ2-6; CDR3 DNA: TGTGCCAGGGGGGTGGACAGAAAAAGACCTGGGGCCAACGTCCTGACTTTC; CDR3 protein: CARGVDRKRPGANVLTF
D gene: NA; V gene: TRBV19; clone size: NA; J gene: TRBJ2-7; CDR3 DNA: TGTGCCAGTAGTATAGCGAGGCAGGGCTACGAGCAGTACTTC; CDR3 protein: CASSIARQGYEQYF
D gene: TRBD2; V gene: TRBV5-3; clone size: NA; J gene: TRBJ2-7; CDR3 DNA: TGTGCCAGAAGCTTGGTGGGTCTAGCGGGAGGCCAGAGCTCCTACGAGCAGTACTTC; CDR3 protein: CARSLVGLAGGQSSYEQYF
D gene: TRBD2; V gene: TRBV30; clone size: NA; J gene: TRBJ2-1; CDR3 DNA: TGTGCCCAGCGGGACTACAATGAGCAGTTCTTC; CDR3 protein: CAQRDYNEQFF
D gene: TRBD1; V gene: TRBV5-1; clone size: NA; J gene: TRBJ1-1; CDR3 DNA: TGCGCCAGCAGCCCGCGAGTCGGACAGGGGGCTTCTGAAGCTTTCTTT; CDR3 protein: CASSPRVGQGASEAFF
D gene: NA; V gene: TRBV11-1; clone size: NA; J gene: TRBJ2-1; CDR3 DNA: TGTGCCAGCAGCTTAGACTATCCAGAATACAATGAGCAGTTCTTC; CDR3 protein: CASSLDYPEYNEQFF
D gene: NA; V gene: TRBV6-1; clone size: once; J gene: TRBJ1-2; CDR3 DNA: TGTGCCAGCACTGAGGGGCAGACGTTAAACTATGGCTACACCTTC; CDR3 protein: CASTEGQTLNYGYTF
D gene: NA; V gene: TRBV2; clone size: NA; J gene: TRBJ2-7; CDR3 DNA: TGTGCCAGCAGTGAACCCGGCGAGCAGTACTTC; CDR3 protein: CASSEPGEQYF
D gene: NA; V gene: TRBV29-1; clone size: NA; J gene: TRBJ1-3; CDR3 DNA: TGCAGCGCCGGGACAACAGCTGGAAACACCATATATTTT; CDR3 protein: CSAGTTAGNTIYF
D gene: NA; V gene: TRBV11-2; clone size: NA; J gene: TRBJ2-5; CDR3 DNA: TGTGCCAGCAGCTTACCGGCAGAGACCCAGTACTTC; CDR3 protein: CASSLPAETQYF
D gene: NA; V gene: TRBV6-5; clone size: NA; J gene: TRBJ2-1; CDR3 DNA: TGTGTCACAGGTCGAACGGAGCAGTTCTTC; CDR3 protein: CVTGRTEQFF
D gene: TRBD1; V gene: TRBV5-1; clone size: NA; J gene: TRBJ1-2; CDR3 DNA: TGCGCCAGCAGCTTGAGGGGACAGGGGGCGTTTGGCTACACCTTC; CDR3 protein: CASSLRGQGAFGYTF
D gene: NA; V gene: TRBV7-2; clone size: NA; J gene: TRBJ2-1; CDR3 DNA: TGTGCCAGCAGCTTCGTTCTCCCTTACAATGAGCAGTTCTTC; CDR3 protein: CASSFVLPYNEQFF
D gene: TRBD1; V gene: TRBV7-3; clone size: NA; J gene: TRBJ2-3; CDR3 DNA: TGTGCCAGCAGCTTCGGTAGGGGGCTCGCAGATACGCAGTATTTT; CDR3 protein: CASSFGRGLADTQYF
D gene: TRBD2; V gene: TRBV9; clone size: NA; J gene: TRBJ2-1; CDR3 DNA: TGTGCCAGCAGCAGCGGTGCTAGCGGGAGAGATGAGCAGTTCTTC; CDR3 protein: CASSSGASGRDEQFF
D gene: TRBD2; V gene: TRBV14; clone size: NA; J gene: TRBJ2-5; CDR3 DNA: TGTGCCAGCAGCCCACCTAGCGGGGCGAGGAGAGAGACCCAGTACTTC; CDR3 protein: CASSPPSGARRETQYF
D gene: TRBD2; V gene: TRBV27; clone size: many; J gene: TRBJ2-7; CDR3 DNA: TGTGCCAGCAGTTTCGTGGCGGGAGGACTCTCCTACGAGCAGTACTTC; CDR3 protein: CASSFVAGGLSYEQYF
D gene: TRBD1; V gene: TRBV5-1; clone size: once; J gene: TRBJ1-1; CDR3 DNA: TGCGCCAGCAGCTTGGCAGGGGGCGATACTGAAGCTTTCTTT; CDR3 protein: CASSLAGGDTEAFF
D gene: NA; V gene: TRBV28; clone size: NA; J gene: TRBJ2-7; CDR3 DNA: TGTGCCAGCAGTTTAACCCCACAGGCGAAGCAGTACTTC; CDR3 protein: CASSLTPQAKQYF
D gene: TRBD2; V gene: TRBV4-1; clone size: few; J gene: TRBJ2-3; CDR3 DNA: TGCGCCAGCAGCACGGGACTAGCGGGAGGGCCGTTAGATACGCAGTATTTT; CDR3 protein: CASSTGLAGGPLDTQYF
D gene: TRBD2; V gene: TRBV18; clone size: NA; J gene: TRBJ2-3; CDR3 DNA: TGTGCCAGCTCACCCCGGACTAGCGGGAGGGATACGCAGTATTTT; CDR3 protein: CASSPRTSGRDTQYF
D gene: NA; V gene: TRBV5-4; clone size: NA; J gene: TRBJ1-2; CDR3 DNA: TGTGCCAGCAGCTTTTACGCCAGGGGTAATGGCTACACCTTC; CDR3 protein: CASSFYARGNGYTF
D gene: NA; V gene: TRBV27; clone size: few; J gene: TRBJ2-5; CDR3 DNA: TGTGCCAGCAGTTTGGAAGTAAGAGAGACCCAGTACTTC; CDR3 protein: CASSLEVRETQYF
D gene: TRBD1; V gene: TRBV5-1; clone size: NA; J gene: TRBJ1-1; CDR3 DNA: TGCGCCAGCAGCTTGACGCCGGGACAGGGAATTTCTGAAGCTTTCTTT; CDR3 protein: CASSLTPGQGISEAFF
D gene: NA; V gene: TRBV2; clone size: NA; J gene: TRBJ1-1; CDR3 DNA: TGTGCCAGCCCCATGTACCCCCGACAGGTAACGGATACTGAAGCTTTCTTT; CDR3 protein: CASPMYPRQVTDTEAFF
D gene: TRBD2; V gene: TRBV10-3; clone size: NA; J gene: TRBJ2-3; CDR3 DNA: TGTGCCATCAGTGAGTCGCGCGGGAGGGGCACAGATACGCAGTATTTT; CDR3 protein: CAISESRGRGTDTQYF
D gene: TRBD1; V gene: TRBV4-1; clone size: NA; J gene: TRBJ2-1; CDR3 DNA: TGCGCCAGCAGGCTGGGACAGGGGAAGAATGAGCAGTTCTTC; CDR3 protein: CASRLGQGKNEQFF
D gene: TRBD2; V gene: TRBV7-3; clone size: once; J gene: TRBJ2-3; CDR3 DNA: TGTGCCAGCAGCACAGGGGCTAGCGGGAGCCCAGATACGCAGTATTTT; CDR3 protein: CASSTGASGSPDTQYF
D gene: TRBD2; V gene: TRBV28; clone size: NA; J gene: TRBJ2-5; CDR3 DNA: TGTGCCAGCAGCCAGCGGGGGGCGCATCAAGAGACCCAGTACTTC; CDR3 protein: CASSQRGAHQETQYF
D gene: TRBD1; V gene: TRBV4-3; clone size: NA; J gene: TRBJ2-1; CDR3 DNA: TGCGCCAGCAGCCAAGATCGGGGCCGGGGACAGTTATACAATGAGCAGTTCTTC; CDR3 protein: CASSQDRGRGQLYNEQFF
D gene: NA; V gene: TRBV5-1; clone size: once; J gene: TRBJ2-7; CDR3 DNA: TGCGCCAGCAGCCCCGGCGGGTCCCGATCCTACGAGCAGTACTTC; CDR3 protein: CASSPGGSRSYEQYF
D gene: NA; V gene: TRBV29-1; clone size: NA; J gene: TRBJ2-7; CDR3 DNA: TGCAGCGTTACCCCCGCCCTTCGGTTGGACGAGCAGTACTTC; CDR3 protein: CSVTPALRLDEQYF
D gene: TRBD1; V gene: TRBV30; clone size: NA; J gene: TRBJ2-7; CDR3 DNA: TGTGCCTGGAGCTGGGACAGGGGGTCGTACGAGCAGTACTTC; CDR3 protein: CAWSWDRGSYEQYF